A single sample is the source of the 31 T cell receptor beta chains below, sequenced in a study of preoperative IRX-2 immunotherapy in early breast cancer. Treatment denoted: preoperative locoregional IRX-2 cytokine immunotherapy. The assay was immunoSEQ multiplex PCR, and TCRdb's table has in-frame clones only and misses some. The sample yields some 99,000 clones, 86% seen once. Sequenced here: tumor tissue, sampled after IRX-2 immunotherapy. Source of these receptors: a human donor with breast cancer.

This sequence joins TRBV29-1 and TRBJ2-5; possibly TRBD1 for D (5 bases). This CDR3 has 12 amino acids. V was trimmed by 1 base and J by 9 bases, leaving 12 bases between them. Germline assignment: CDR1 SQVTM and CDR2 ANQGSEA. CDR3: CSVEGQLGPQYF. CDR3 coding DNA: TGCAGCGTTGAAGGACAGTTGGGGCCCCAGTACTTC. Full variable domain (rest looked up from reference TRBV29-1 and TRBJ2-5): SAVISQKPSRDICQRGTSLTIQCQVDSQVTMMFWYRQQPGQSLTLIATANQGSEATYESGFVIDKFPISRPNLTFSTLTVSNMSPEDSSIYLCSVEGQLGPQYFGPGTRLLVL.

V and J are TRBV12-2 and TRBJ1-1. TRBV12-2 is classified as a pseudogene. The CDR3 consists of 14 residues. This CDR3 reads CASREGRVNTEAFF. The CDR3 bases are TGTGCCAGTAGGGAGGGTCGGGTGAACACTGAAGCTTTCTTT.

The rearrangement uses TRBV18 and TRBJ1-3; D is undetermined. Trimming took 6 bases from V and 6 from J, leaving 15 bases between them. CDR3 length equals 14 residues. Germline CDR1 reads KGHSH; CDR2 reads LQKENI. CDR3 amino acids: CASSPSPLENTIYF. CDR3 bases: TGTGCCAGCTCTCCCAGTCCTCTGGAAAACACCATATATTTT.

The genes are TRBV5-1 and TRBJ1-6, with 11 bases matching TRBD1. The trim removed 3 bases at V and 8 bases at J, leaving 7 bases unmatched. Germline V CDR1 and CDR2: SGHRS, YFSETQ. The CDR3 is 16 residues long. CDR3 loop: CASSWTGGGRDSPLHF. The CDR3 DNA is TGCGCCAGCAGCTGGACAGGGGGCGGTAGGGATTCACCCCTCCACTTT.

The chain combines TRBV18 with TRBJ2-7; maybe TRBD1 (6 bases). Germline assignment: CDR1 KGHSH and CDR2 LQKENI. The CDR3 has 13 amino acids. The V and J ends lost 2 bases and 6 bases respectively, with 11 bases between them. This chain's CDR3 is CASSPTGTAEQYF. DNA for the CDR3: TGTGCCAGCTCACCAACAGGGACGGCCGAGCAGTACTTC.

The gene calls are TRBV6-8 and TRBJ1-5; 7 bases agree with TRBD1. Germline CDR1 is MNHGY and CDR2 is SAAAGT. V lost 5 bases to trimming and J lost 0 bases; unmatched junction nucleotides: 7. This CDR3 spans 16 amino acids. CDR3 in DNA: TGTGCCAGCAGTAACCTTGACAGGGATAGCAATCAGCCCCAGCATTTT. This codes for CASSNLDRDSNQPQHF.

The CDR3 loop reads CASRAGTGAGDEQFF. The CDR3 DNA reads TGTGCCAGCAGGGCCGGGACAGGGGCCGGGGATGAGCAGTTCTTC. The chain combines TRBV11-3 with TRBJ2-1; TRBD1 matches at 10 bases. The V gene end was trimmed by 6 bases and the J gene end by 8 bases; junction bases not matched to a gene: 10. This CDR3 comprises 15 residues. CDR1 is SGHNT and CDR2 is YENEEA in the germline V gene.

The chain is built from TRBV2 and TRBJ1-4; 7 bases are shared with TRBD1. From germline, CDR1 is SNHLY and CDR2 FYNNEI. This CDR3 region has 14 residues. The V gene end was trimmed by 7 bases and the J gene end by 2 bases; junction bases not matched to a gene: 4. The CDR3 here is CASTRGQTNEKLFF. The CDR3, as DNA: TGTGCCAGCACTCGGGGACAGACTAATGAAAAACTGTTTTTT.

This clone is a singleton in its sample. The chain has TRBV28 and TRBJ1-2; D remains unclear. Germline values: CDR1 MDHEN, CDR2 SYDVKM. The CDR3 totals 12 residues. V was trimmed by 8 bases and J by 8 bases, leaving 15 bases between them. CDR3 protein: CASYTFKRGYTF. Written as DNA, the CDR3 is TGTGCCAGCTACACCTTCAAGAGGGGCTACACCTTC.

The rearrangement uses TRBV19 and TRBJ1-4, with no clear D. The CDR3 is 15 amino acids. Germline CDR1 and CDR2: LNHDA and SQIVND (reference sequence). With 1 base removed from V and 6 bases from J, the gap between germline ends came to 12 bases. The CDR3 protein is CASSIGAGDYEKLFF. The DNA for the CDR3 is TGTGCCAGTAGTATAGGGGCAGGTGATTATGAAAAACTGTTTTTT.

In this sample, this clone turned up a few times. The chain is built from TRBV29-1 and TRBJ1-2; D unresolved. The CDR3 runs to 15 residues. Germline V lookup: CDR1 SQVTM, CDR2 ANQGSEA. Trimming pared 7 bases from V and 0 bases from J, leaving 18 bases between. The DNA for the CDR3 is TGCAGCGCCCGACCGAGATTTCCTTCTAACTATGGCTACACCTTC. Amino acid sequence: CSARPRFPSNYGYTF.

The chain is built from TRBV6-8 and TRBJ1-5, with D hard to call. Deletions cut 6 bases from V and 4 bases from J, with 19 bases between. This CDR3 spans 16 amino acids. Germline loops: CDR1 MNHGY, CDR2 SAAAGT. CDR3 amino acids: CASRFSPGGRNQPQHF. For the CDR3, the DNA is TGTGCCAGCAGATTTAGCCCGGGAGGGAGGAATCAGCCCCAGCATTTT.

The chain employs TRBV28 and TRBJ2-1; maybe TRBD1 (5 bases). Germline loops: CDR1 MDHEN, CDR2 SYDVKM. CDR3 length: 12 amino acids. Trimming shortened V by 5 bases and J by 8 bases, and 10 bases separated the two germline ends. The DNA for the CDR3 is TGTGCCAGCAGTCGACAGTTCGATGAGCAGTTCTTC. It codes for CASSRQFDEQFF.

The genes are TRBV28 and TRBJ1-2; tentative D call: TRBD1 (5 bases). The germline gives CDR1 MDHEN, CDR2 SYDVKM. The CDR3 loop spans 12 amino acids. Deletions cut 2 bases from V and 7 bases from J, with 8 bases between. CDR3 residues: CASSLRGGGYTF. CDR3 nucleotides: TGTGCCAGCAGTTTACGTGGGGGTGGCTACACCTTC.

The V gene is TRBV29-1, the J gene TRBJ1-3, with D uncertain. This CDR3 contains 13 residues. CDR1 and CDR2 from the germline V gene are SQVTM and ANQGSEA. V was trimmed by 0 bases and J by 7 bases, leaving 10 bases between them. The CDR3 is CSVEDLGSNTIYF. The CDR3, as DNA: TGCAGCGTTGAAGATCTTGGCTCGAACACCATATATTTT. Drawing the rest from reference TRBV29-1 and TRBJ1-3, the complete variable domain is SAVISQKPSRDICQRGTSLTIQCQVDSQVTMMFWYRQQPGQSLTLIATANQGSEATYESGFVIDKFPISRPNLTFSTLTVSNMSPEDSSIYLCSVEDLGSNTIYFGEGSWLTVV.

On this clone: An end of the junction does not agree with germline; a read error may underlie this. X is used for the amino acid whose nucleotide is unread or ambiguous. The chain is built from TRBV5-1 and TRBJ2-2; 8 bases agree with TRBD2. The CDR3 totals 15 residues. Germline loops: CDR1 SGHRS, CDR2 YFSETQ. CDR3 in amino acids: CAXSLSGGQVGELFF. In DNA, the CDR3 is TGCGCCARCAGCTTGTCGGGGGGGCAGGTCGGGGAGCTGTTTTTT.

The chain has TRBV6-7 and TRBJ1-6, with 7 bases lining up with TRBD1. TRBV6-7 belongs to the ORF category, with a function that is uncertain. The CDR3 is made up of 14 amino acids. J was trimmed by 9 bases and V by 5 bases; bases with no gene match: 7. The CDR3 DNA follows: TGTGCCAGCAGTGAAGCAGGGGGGGGTTCACCCCTCCACTTT. Protein sequence: CASSEAGGGSPLHF.

The chain links TRBV11-3 to TRBJ2-7; a weak D match, TRBD2 (5 bases). Germline V lookup: CDR1 SGHNT, CDR2 YENEEA. Trimming pared 2 bases from V and 5 bases from J, leaving 13 bases between. There are 14 residues in the CDR3. The CDR3 protein is CASSLSGSGNEQYF. As DNA, the CDR3 is TGTGCCAGCAGCTTAAGTGGGTCGGGGAACGAGCAGTACTTC.

The chain links TRBV30 to TRBJ2-3, with D tentatively TRBD1 or TRBD2 (6 bases each). Trimming shortened V by 3 bases and J by 5 bases, and 12 bases separated the two germline ends. The CDR3 extends over 13 amino acids. CDR1 GTSNPN and CDR2 SVGIG come from the germline V gene (reference sequence). This chain's CDR3 is CAWRGGRGDTQYF. The CDR3 bases are TGTGCCTGGAGGGGGGGCCGAGGAGATACGCAGTATTTT. The complete variable domain, with remaining parts taken from reference TRBV30 and TRBJ2-3, reads SQTIHQWPATLVQPVGSPLSLECTVEGTSNPNLYWYRQAAGRGLQLLFYSVGIGQISSEVPQNLSASRPQDRQFILSSKKLLLSDSGFYLCAWRGGRGDTQYFGPGTRLTVL.

The CDR3 protein is CSVEDSYRASTDTQYF. In DNA form, the CDR3 reads TGCAGCGTTGAGGACTCGTATAGGGCTAGCACAGATACGCAGTATTTT. V usage is TRBV29-1 and J usage is TRBJ2-3, with D perhaps matching TRBD2 (5 bases). Germline values: CDR1 SQVTM, CDR2 ANQGSEA. The CDR3 loop spans 16 amino acids. Trimming shortened V by 3 bases and J by 0 bases, and 16 bases separated the two germline ends.

The gene calls are TRBV11-3 and TRBJ2-5, with 8 bases matching TRBD2. In germline, CDR1 is SGHNT, CDR2 YENEEA. The CDR3 has 16 residues. J lost 0 bases, V lost 0 bases, and 3 bases had no gene match. The CDR3 region is CASSLERAGDQETQYF. CDR3 coding DNA: TGTGCCAGCAGCTTAGAACGAGCGGGGGACCAAGAGACCCAGTACTTC.

The chain links TRBV6-8 to TRBJ2-1, with 13 nucleotides matching TRBD2. Losses at the gene ends were 7 bases for V and 7 bases for J; bases not matched to a gene: 10. In germline, CDR1 is MNHGY, CDR2 SAAAGT. The CDR3 is 16 amino acids. The CDR3 loop reads CASTRPGTSGKNEQFF. CDR3 sequence (DNA): TGTGCCAGCACCAGACCGGGGACTAGCGGGAAAAATGAGCAGTTCTTC.

The gene calls are TRBV10-1 and TRBJ1-5; D is uncertain. The germline V gene encodes CDR1 WNHNN and CDR2 SYGVQD (reference sequence). This CDR3 comprises 15 residues. The V end was cut by 2 bases, the J end by 0 bases, with 8 bases between. DNA of the CDR3: TGCGCCAGCAGTGAGACCGGGCTTAGCAATCAGCCCCAGCATTTT. Translating it yields CASSETGLSNQPQHF.

This chain links TRBV28 with TRBJ1-2; D call uncertain. The V end was cut by 5 bases, the J end by 5 bases, with 12 bases between. CDR3 length: 13 residues. Germline values: CDR1 MDHEN, CDR2 SYDVKM. CDR3 protein: CASSPTVYYGYTF. CDR3 DNA sequence: TGTGCCAGCAGTCCGACGGTGTATTATGGCTACACCTTC.

This clone was seen more than once but under ten times. The chain combines TRBV6-8 with TRBJ1-5; D remains unclear. CDR1 and CDR2 from the germline V gene are MNHGY and SAAAGT. The CDR3 consists of 14 residues. Trimming pared 5 bases from V and 0 bases from J, leaving 8 bases between. In DNA form, the CDR3 reads TGTGCCAGCAGTCACGGTTATAGCAATCAGCCCCAGCATTTT. Its protein is CASSHGYSNQPQHF.

The chain combines TRBV5-5 with TRBJ2-7; D perhaps matches TRBD2 (7 bases). The CDR3 consists of 18 residues. The V end lost 4 bases, the J end lost 3 bases, and 26 bases lay between the germline ends. Germline V gene data show CDR1 as SGHKS and CDR2 as YYEKEE (reference sequence). The CDR3 reads CASSPVGGGQEGYYEQYF. CDR3 sequence (DNA): TGTGCCAGCAGCCCAGTGGGGGGGGGCCAGGAGGGGTACTACGAGCAGTACTTC.

About this clone itself: The sample has other DNA sequences that encode this CDR3 too. The chain links TRBV5-1 to TRBJ2-3, with TRBD2 matching over 10 bases. CDR1 is SGHRS, CDR2 YFSETQ, per germline. V lost 0 bases to trimming and J lost 5 bases; unmatched junction nucleotides: 6. This CDR3 is built from 16 residues. The CDR3 protein is CASSLGASGGKDTQYF. DNA for the CDR3: TGCGCCAGCAGCTTGGGAGCTAGCGGGGGTAAAGATACGCAGTATTTT.

The chain links TRBV30 to TRBJ1-4, with 8 bases aligning to TRBD1. Trimming took 4 bases from V and 0 from J; bases not matched to a gene: 13. Germline lookup yields CDR1 GTSNPN and CDR2 SVGIG (reference sequence). The CDR3 contains 18 residues. The CDR3 protein is CAWNPKGQAVSTNEKLFF. The CDR3 DNA reads as TGTGCCTGGAACCCAAAGGGACAGGCAGTTTCAACTAATGAAAAACTGTTTTTT.

The CDR3: CASSTSGGNTIYF. The CDR3 region has the DNA TGTGCCAGCAGTACCTCAGGCGGAAACACCATATATTTT. V usage is TRBV6-8 and J usage is TRBJ1-3; D gene unclear. The germline CDR1 and CDR2 sequences are MNHGY and SAAAGT. Trimming shortened V by 5 bases and J by 4 bases, and 9 bases separated the two germline ends. This CDR3 region has 13 residues.

The chain links TRBV19 to TRBJ1-5; TRBD1 aligns across 9 bases. J lost 7 bases, V lost 8 bases, and 9 bases had no gene match. Germline V gene sequence: CDR1 LNHDA, CDR2 SQIVND (reference sequence). The CDR3 contains 14 residues. The CDR3 coding sequence is TGTGCCAGTCGCCGGGACAGGGAACGCCAGCCCCAGCATTTT. Protein sequence: CASRRDRERQPQHF.

The rearrangement uses TRBV6-8 and TRBJ2-7; TRBD1 agrees at 8 bases. The CDR3 runs to 15 residues. Germline V lookup: CDR1 MNHGY, CDR2 SAAAGT. V gave up 8 bases and J gave up 1 base; unmatched junction bases: 10. The CDR3 loop is CASVMPGQASYEQYF. CDR3 in DNA: TGTGCCAGCGTCATGCCGGGACAGGCTTCCTACGAGCAGTACTTC.